A single sample is the source of the 22 T cell receptor beta chains below, sequenced in a study of cytomegalovirus exposure and HLA in healthy donors. The PCR used 60 Vbeta and 13 Jbeta primers. Clones were sequenced by immunoSEQ multiplex PCR, and TCRdb holds only the in-frame ones, with some missing. The data hold tens of thousands of clones, with around 80% observed a single time. The sequencing input was PBMCs. The receptors originated from a male donor in good health and CMV-seronegative.

This clone occurred a few times. The genes are TRBV4-1 and TRBJ1-5, with a tentative D call TRBD1 (5 bases). The germline gives CDR1 MGHRA, CDR2 YSYEKL. V was trimmed by 1 base and J by 2 bases, leaving 12 bases between them. This CDR3 region has 16 residues. The CDR3: CASSQGLARGNQPQHF. For the CDR3, the DNA is TGCGCCAGCAGCCAAGGATTAGCCAGGGGCAATCAGCCCCAGCATTTT.

The chain couples TRBV7-9 to TRBJ2-1; 15 nucleotides agree with TRBD2. The CDR3 length is 16 residues. CDR1 SEHNR and CDR2 FQNEAQ come from the germline V gene (reference sequence). With 6 bases clipped from V and 8 bases from J, the junction kept 8 bases outside the gene matches. The CDR3 nucleotides read TGTGCCAGCAGGAAAGAGGGACTAGCGGGAGGCCATGAGCAGTTCTTC. As protein: CASRKEGLAGGHEQFF.

This sequence joins TRBV6-5 and TRBJ2-1; 12 bases agree with TRBD2. The CDR3 totals 16 residues. V trimming: 4 bases; J trimming: 9 bases; junction bases outside the gene matches: 10. Germline V CDR1 and CDR2: MNHEY, SVGAGI. The CDR3 is CASSSQLTSGRREQFF. As DNA, the CDR3 is TGTGCCAGCAGTTCCCAATTGACTAGCGGGAGACGTGAGCAGTTCTTC.

The genes are TRBV25-1 and TRBJ2-1, with 9 positions matching TRBD1. Germline values: CDR1 MGHDK, CDR2 SYGVNS. CDR3 size: 15 residues. The ends lost 8 bases at V and 2 bases at J; junction bases unmatched: 7. CDR3 residues: CASRGQGITYNEQFF. The DNA of the CDR3 is TGTGCCAGCCGTGGACAGGGGATAACCTACAATGAGCAGTTCTTC.

The V gene is TRBV5-6, the J gene TRBJ2-1; possible D gene TRBD2, 6 bases. Germline V gene data show CDR1 as SGHDT and CDR2 as YYEEEE. Deletions cut 1 base from V and 6 bases from J, with 11 bases between. This CDR3 comprises 14 residues. This CDR3 is CASSLRGVSNEQFF. For the CDR3, the DNA is TGTGCCAGCAGCTTGCGCGGGGTGAGCAATGAGCAGTTCTTC.

The V gene is TRBV27, the J gene TRBJ1-4, with no clear D. CDR1 and CDR2 (germline): MNHEY, SMNVEV (reference sequence). CDR3 length equals 15 residues. Trimming removed 6 bases at V and 8 bases at J, with 19 bases between. CDR3 sequence: CASSAQSTLREKLFF. CDR3 in DNA: TGTGCCAGCAGCGCACAGAGTACCTTACGCGAAAAACTGTTTTTT.

The chain links TRBV7-9 to TRBJ1-1; tentative D call: TRBD1 (6 bases). Germline V lookup: CDR1 SEHNR, CDR2 FQNEAQ (reference sequence). V gave up 3 bases and J gave up 3 bases, with 8 bases separating them. The CDR3 sequence is 13 residues long. The CDR3 DNA follows: TGTGCCAGCAGCTTCAACAGGGACACTGAAGCTTTCTTT. Translation: CASSFNRDTEAFF.

The chain couples TRBV28 to TRBJ2-2; 8 bases are a match to TRBD2. The CDR3 is 15 residues long. Germline V gene data show CDR1 as MDHEN and CDR2 as SYDVKM. Trimming at V came to 5 bases and at J to 7 bases, leaving 9 bases not matched to a gene. The CDR3 sequence is CASSRGGSLDGELFF. CDR3 DNA sequence: TGTGCCAGCAGTCGGGGGGGGAGCCTGGACGGGGAGCTGTTTTTT.

The rearrangement joins TRBV7-9 to TRBJ1-1, with 10 bases lining up with TRBD1. Germline trimming cut 4 bases from V and 2 bases from J; bases unmatched to any gene: 13. From germline, CDR1 is SEHNR and CDR2 FQNEAQ (reference sequence). The length of the CDR3 is 18 residues. The CDR3 DNA is TGTGCCAGCAGCTCAGTGGAGTGGGACAGGGGTATAAACACTGAAGCTTTCTTT. It is translated as CASSSVEWDRGINTEAFF.

The chain uses TRBV2 and TRBJ1-2; 7 bases fit TRBD1. Trimming took 6 bases from V and 3 from J; bases not matched to a gene: 7. This CDR3 is built from 14 residues. Germline CDR1 reads SNHLY; CDR2 reads FYNNEI. The CDR3 sequence is CASRDRAPDYGYTF. The CDR3 DNA reads as TGTGCCAGCAGAGACAGGGCCCCGGACTATGGCTACACCTTC. Together with reference TRBV2 and TRBJ1-2, the CDR3 gives the full variable domain: EPEVTQTPSHQVTQMGQEVILRCVPISNHLYFYWYRQILGQKVEFLVSFYNNEISEKSEIFDDQFSVERPDGSNFTLKIRSTKLEDSAMYFCASRDRAPDYGYTFGSGTRLTVV.

The chain combines TRBV5-5 with TRBJ1-2, with 7 bases that match TRBD1. Germline V lookup: CDR1 SGHKS, CDR2 YYEKEE (reference sequence). The CDR3 runs to 15 residues. V gave up 0 bases and J gave up 4 bases; unmatched junction bases: 6. For the CDR3, the DNA is TGTGCCAGCAGCTTGGGGTCGGGACAGACCTATGGCTACACCTTC. Amino acids: CASSLGSGQTYGYTF. Combining the CDR3 with reference TRBV5-5 and TRBJ1-2 gives the whole variable domain DAGVTQSPTHLIKTRGQQVTLRCSPISGHKSVSWYQQVLGQGPQFIFQYYEKEERGRGNFPDRFSARQFPNYSSELNVNALLLGDSALYLCASSLGSGQTYGYTFGSGTRLTVV.

The chain combines TRBV6-1 with TRBJ1-1; no reliable D call. The CDR3 extends over 14 amino acids. Germline V gene sequence: CDR1 MNHNS, CDR2 SASEGT. V was trimmed by 6 bases and J by 4 bases, leaving 15 bases between them. CDR3 bases: TGTGCCAGCAGGTCCCAAGTAGCGAGCACTGAAGCTTTCTTT. It is translated as CASRSQVASTEAFF.

This chain links TRBV5-1 with TRBJ2-3, with 11 bases fitting TRBD1. V trimming: 0 bases; J trimming: 4 bases; junction bases outside the gene matches: 1. Germline CDR1 reads SGHRS; CDR2 reads YFSETQ. The CDR3 has 15 amino acids. CDR3 loop: CASSLGTGGADTQYF. CDR3 nucleotides: TGCGCCAGCAGCTTGGGGACAGGGGGCGCAGATACGCAGTATTTT.

The chain couples TRBV7-6 to TRBJ2-2; 9 bases agree with TRBD1. The germline V gene encodes CDR1 SGHVS and CDR2 FNYEAQ. This CDR3 region has 16 residues. With 5 bases clipped from V and 1 base from J, the junction kept 5 bases outside the gene matches. The CDR3 DNA follows: TGTGCCAGCAGCCCCCGACAGGGGGAGAACACCGGGGAGCTGTTTTTT. Protein: CASSPRQGENTGELFF.

This sequence joins TRBV11-2 and TRBJ1-6; D gene ambiguous. The CDR3 covers 12 residues. V lost 1 base to trimming and J lost 9 bases, with 4 bases between them. Looked up from germline, CDR1 is SGHAT and CDR2 is FQNNGV. The chain's CDR3 is CASSLVASPLHF. The CDR3 DNA reads as TGTGCCAGCAGCTTAGTAGCTTCACCCCTCCACTTT.

This chain links TRBV10-1 with TRBJ2-3, with a weak D call TRBD1 (5 bases). Germline V gene sequence: CDR1 WNHNN, CDR2 SYGVQD (reference sequence). The CDR3 is made up of 15 amino acids. V was cut by 0 bases and J by 8 bases, with 15 bases left in between. In nucleotides, the CDR3 is TGCGCCAGCAGTGAGTCAACCGCGCAGGGAAGTACGCAGTATTTT. Residues: CASSESTAQGSTQYF.

The chain carries TRBV29-1 and TRBJ2-5, with D possibly being TRBD1 (7 bases). The last part of the DNA fits TRBJ2-7 better; the J call may be wrong. The CDR3 sequence is 19 residues long. The germline V gene encodes CDR1 SQVTM and CDR2 ANQGSEA. The CDR3 here is CSVTLTQGPQGVGRYEQYF. The CDR3 DNA reads as TGCAGCGTGACCTTAACCCAGGGGCCGCAGGGGGTTGGGAGGTACGAGCAGTACTTC.

This chain connects TRBV5-1 to TRBJ1-3, with 8 bases identical to TRBD1. CDR1 and CDR2 (germline): SGHRS, YFSETQ. CDR3 size: 16 residues. V trimming: 0 bases; J trimming: 4 bases; junction bases outside the gene matches: 6. The CDR3 DNA reads TGCGCCAGCAGCTTGGACGGCCAGGGGGCGGGAAACACCATATATTTT. Protein: CASSLDGQGAGNTIYF.

The rearrangement uses TRBV7-6 and TRBJ1-2; D possibly corresponds to TRBD1 (6 bases). V dropped 5 bases and J dropped 8 bases, with 21 bases sitting between them. CDR3 length: 15 residues. Germline lookup yields CDR1 SGHVS and CDR2 FNYEAQ. The CDR3 nucleotides read TGTGCCAGCAGCGCTATCAGGGGCACAAACTCGGGCTACACCTTC. As protein: CASSAIRGTNSGYTF.

This clone came up a few times. V is TRBV7-8 and J is TRBJ1-2; 11 nucleotides align to TRBD1. V gave up 5 bases and J gave up 4 bases; unmatched junction bases: 12. This CDR3 has 17 amino acids. The germline V gene has CDR1 SGHVS and CDR2 FQNEAQ. In nucleotides, the CDR3 is TGTGCCAGCAGCCTTATTTCCGGGACAGGGGGGGGCTATGGCTACACCTTC. It codes for CASSLISGTGGGYGYTF. The whole variable domain, remainder taken from reference TRBV7-8 and TRBJ1-2, is GAGVSQSPRYKVAKRGQDVALRCDPISGHVSLFWYQQALGQGPEFLTYFQNEAQLDKSGLPSDRFFAERPEGSVSTLKIQRTQQEDSAVYLCASSLISGTGGGYGYTFGSGTRLTVV.

This clone came up once. V usage is TRBV7-9 and J usage is TRBJ2-5; 8 bases are shared with TRBD1. The CDR3 runs to 16 residues. V lost 0 bases and J lost 2; bases outside the gene matches: 5. Germline CDR1 is SEHNR and CDR2 is FQNEAQ (reference sequence). The CDR3 spells CASSLAGRTGQETQYF. The CDR3 nucleotides are TGTGCCAGCAGCTTAGCTGGGAGGACAGGGCAAGAGACCCAGTACTTC.

This rearrangement joins TRBV2 to TRBJ2-2, with D perhaps TRBD2 (6 bases). This CDR3 is 13 amino acids long. V was clipped by 6 bases and J by 4 bases, with 9 bases between them. Per the germline V gene, CDR1 is SNHLY and CDR2 is FYNNEI. The CDR3 region is CASSVSGTGELFF. The CDR3 DNA follows: TGTGCCAGCAGCGTTAGCGGCACCGGGGAGCTGTTTTTT.